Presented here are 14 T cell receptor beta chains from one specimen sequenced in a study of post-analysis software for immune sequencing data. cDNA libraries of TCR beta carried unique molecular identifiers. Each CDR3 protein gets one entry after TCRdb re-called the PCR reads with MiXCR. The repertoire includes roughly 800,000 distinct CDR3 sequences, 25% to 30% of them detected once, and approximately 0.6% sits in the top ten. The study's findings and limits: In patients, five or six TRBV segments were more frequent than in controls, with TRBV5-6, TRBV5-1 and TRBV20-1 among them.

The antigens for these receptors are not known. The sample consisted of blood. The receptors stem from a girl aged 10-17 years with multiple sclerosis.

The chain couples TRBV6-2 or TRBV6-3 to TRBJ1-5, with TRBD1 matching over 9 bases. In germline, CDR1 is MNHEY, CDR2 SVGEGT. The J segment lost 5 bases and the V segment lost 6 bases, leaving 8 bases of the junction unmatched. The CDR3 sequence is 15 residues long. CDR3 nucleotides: TGTGCCAGCAGGGGGACAGGGTCGCGTTATCAGCCCCAGCATTTT. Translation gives CASRGTGSRYQPQHF.

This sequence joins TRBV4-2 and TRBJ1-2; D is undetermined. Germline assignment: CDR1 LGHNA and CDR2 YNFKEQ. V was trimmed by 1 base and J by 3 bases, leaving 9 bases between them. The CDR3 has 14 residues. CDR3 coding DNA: TGTGCCAGCAGCCAAGTGGGCAACTACTATGGCTACACCTTC. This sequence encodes CASSQVGNYYGYTF.

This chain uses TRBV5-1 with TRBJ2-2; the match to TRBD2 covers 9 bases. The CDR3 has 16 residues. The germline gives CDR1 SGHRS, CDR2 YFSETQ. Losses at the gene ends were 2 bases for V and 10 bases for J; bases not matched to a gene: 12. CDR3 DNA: TGCGCCAGCAGCTTAACCGAGCCTAGCGGGACGGTGGAGCTGTTTTTT. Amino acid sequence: CASSLTEPSGTVELFF.

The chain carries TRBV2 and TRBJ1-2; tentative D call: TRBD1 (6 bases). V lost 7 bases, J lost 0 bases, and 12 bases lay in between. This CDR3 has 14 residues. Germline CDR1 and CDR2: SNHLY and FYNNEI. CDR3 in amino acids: CASKEGVSNYGYTF. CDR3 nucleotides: TGTGCCAGCAAGGAGGGGGTATCTAACTATGGCTACACCTTC.

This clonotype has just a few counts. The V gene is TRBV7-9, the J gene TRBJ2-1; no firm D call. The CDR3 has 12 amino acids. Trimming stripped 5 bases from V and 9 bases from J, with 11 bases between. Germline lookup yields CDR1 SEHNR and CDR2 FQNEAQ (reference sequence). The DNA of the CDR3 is TGTGCCAGCAGCCTCCCGGGCACTGAGCAGTTCTTC. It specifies CASSLPGTEQFF.

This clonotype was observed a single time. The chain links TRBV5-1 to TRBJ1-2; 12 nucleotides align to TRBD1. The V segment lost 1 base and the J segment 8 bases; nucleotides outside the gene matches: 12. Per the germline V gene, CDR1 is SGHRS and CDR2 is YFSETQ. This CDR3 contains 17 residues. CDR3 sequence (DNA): TGCGCCAGCAGCTTGACGGCCGGGACAGGGGGCAGCGGAGGCTACACCTTC. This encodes CASSLTAGTGGSGGYTF.

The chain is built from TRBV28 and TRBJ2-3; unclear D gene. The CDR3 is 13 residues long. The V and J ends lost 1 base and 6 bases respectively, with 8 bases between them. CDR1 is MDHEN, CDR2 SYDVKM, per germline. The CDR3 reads CASSLSSGDTQYF. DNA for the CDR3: TGTGCCAGCAGTTTATCTTCCGGGGATACGCAGTATTTT.

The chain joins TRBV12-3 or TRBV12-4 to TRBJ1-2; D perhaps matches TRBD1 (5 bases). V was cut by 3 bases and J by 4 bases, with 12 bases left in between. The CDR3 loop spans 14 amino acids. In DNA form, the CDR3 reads TGTGCCAGCAGTTTCGTCGCCAGGGCCTATGGCTACACCTTC. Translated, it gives CASSFVARAYGYTF.

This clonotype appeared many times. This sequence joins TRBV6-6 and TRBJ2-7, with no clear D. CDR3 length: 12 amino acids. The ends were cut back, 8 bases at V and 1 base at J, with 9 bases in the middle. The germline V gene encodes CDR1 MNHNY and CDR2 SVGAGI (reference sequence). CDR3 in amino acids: CASADGSYEQYF. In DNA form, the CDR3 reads TGTGCCAGCGCGGACGGGTCCTACGAGCAGTACTTC.

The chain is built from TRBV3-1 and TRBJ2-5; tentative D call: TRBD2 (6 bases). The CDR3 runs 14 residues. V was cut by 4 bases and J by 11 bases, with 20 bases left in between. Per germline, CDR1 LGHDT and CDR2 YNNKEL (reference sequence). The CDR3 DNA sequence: TGTGCCAGCAGCCCCCGGGAGACCTCGGGGGAGCAGTACTTC. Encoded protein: CASSPRETSGEQYF.

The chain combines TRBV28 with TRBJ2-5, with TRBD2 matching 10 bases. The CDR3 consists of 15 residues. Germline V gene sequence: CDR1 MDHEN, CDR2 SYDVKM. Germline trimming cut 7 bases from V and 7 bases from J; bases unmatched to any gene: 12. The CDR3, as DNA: TGTGCCAGCACTCCTCCCCCTAGCGGGAGCGGGACCCAGTACTTC. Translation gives CASTPPPSGSGTQYF.

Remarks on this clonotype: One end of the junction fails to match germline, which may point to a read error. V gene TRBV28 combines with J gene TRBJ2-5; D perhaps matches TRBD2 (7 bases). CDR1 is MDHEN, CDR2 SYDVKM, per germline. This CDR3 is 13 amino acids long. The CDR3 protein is CACSSQGGETQYF. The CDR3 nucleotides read TGTGCCTGCAGTTCACAGGGAGGGGAGACCCAGTACTTC.

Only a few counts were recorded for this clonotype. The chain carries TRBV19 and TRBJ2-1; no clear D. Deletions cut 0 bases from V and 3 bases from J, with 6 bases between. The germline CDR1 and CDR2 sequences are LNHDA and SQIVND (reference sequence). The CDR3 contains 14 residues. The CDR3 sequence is CASSIDGLYNEQFF. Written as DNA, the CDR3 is TGTGCCAGTAGTATAGACGGCCTCTACAATGAGCAGTTCTTC. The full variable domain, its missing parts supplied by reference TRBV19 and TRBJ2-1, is DGGITQSPKYLFRKEGQNVTLSCEQNLNHDAMYWYRQDPGQGLRLIYYSQIVNDFQKGDIAEGYSVSREKKESFPLTVTSAQKNPTAFYLCASSIDGLYNEQFFGPGTRLTVL.

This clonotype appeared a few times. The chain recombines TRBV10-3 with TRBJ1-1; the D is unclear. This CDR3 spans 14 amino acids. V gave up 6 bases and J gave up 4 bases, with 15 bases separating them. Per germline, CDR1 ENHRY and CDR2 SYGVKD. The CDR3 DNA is TGTGCCATCAGAACCGACGGAATGAGCACTGAAGCTTTCTTT. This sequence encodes CAIRTDGMSTEAFF.